These 25 T cell receptor beta chains originate from one sample sequenced in a study of shared clonotypes between healthy human individuals. Naivety among CD8 cells was defined by CD45RO negativity and positive CCR7 selection, thereby excluding terminally differentiated effector memory CD45RA+ cells. Profiled with immunoSEQ multiplex PCR; TCRdb holds only in-frame clones, not every one. In the table there are some 600,000 clones, about 95% of which are singletons. Source material: naive CD8+ T cells sorted from blood. All receptors come from a woman aged 25 to 45 in good health.

The V gene is TRBV27, the J gene TRBJ2-1, with unresolved D. Between the trimmed V and J ends, which lost 0 bases and 9 bases, there was a span of 9 bases. Germline V gene lookup returns CDR1 MNHEY and CDR2 SMNVEV (reference sequence). The length of the CDR3 is 13 residues. Here the CDR3 DNA reads TGTGCCAGCAGTTTATCCCGTATTGCTGAGCAGTTCTTC. It encodes CASSLSRIAEQFF.

The chain couples TRBV29-1 to TRBJ2-1; D tentatively reads TRBD1 or TRBD2 (5 bases each). This CDR3 spans 12 amino acids. Germline V lookup: CDR1 SQVTM, CDR2 ANQGSEA. With 3 bases removed from V and 6 bases from J, the gap between germline ends came to 9 bases. CDR3 residues: CSVEGTGNEQFF. The CDR3 nucleotides are TGCAGCGTTGAGGGGACCGGCAATGAGCAGTTCTTC.

The rearrangement joins TRBV13 to TRBJ2-2, with D possibly matching TRBD2 (6 bases). CDR1 PRHDT and CDR2 FYEKMQ come from the germline V gene (reference sequence). V was pared by 6 bases and J by 7 bases, with 15 bases between. The CDR3 consists of 14 residues. For the CDR3, the DNA is TGTGCCAGCAGTCGCGGGATGTCTAACGGGGAGCTGTTTTTT. Translated: CASSRGMSNGELFF. Filled out from reference TRBV13 and TRBJ2-2, the complete variable domain reads AAGVIQSPRHLIKEKRETATLKCYPIPRHDTVYWYQQGPGQDPQFLISFYEKMQSDKGSIPDRFSAQQFSDYHSELNMSSLELGDSALYFCASSRGMSNGELFFGEGSRLTVL.

The chain couples TRBV7-9 to TRBJ1-6, with D hard to call. The CDR3 sequence is 16 residues long. In germline, CDR1 is SEHNR, CDR2 FQNEAQ (reference sequence). V lost 2 bases and J 5 bases, leaving 13 bases between the germline ends. The CDR3 protein is CASSLTWQADNSPLHF. Here the CDR3 DNA reads TGTGCCAGCAGCTTAACGTGGCAGGCGGATAATTCACCCCTCCACTTT.

The chain is built from TRBV7-9 and TRBJ1-1; 8 nucleotides line up with TRBD1. Germline V gene lookup returns CDR1 SEHNR and CDR2 FQNEAQ (reference sequence). The trim removed 5 bases at V and 5 bases at J, leaving 7 bases unmatched. The CDR3 runs to 14 residues. The DNA of the CDR3 is TGTGCCAGCAGCCCTATACAGGGGGGGACTGAAGCTTTCTTT. It codes for CASSPIQGGTEAFF.

The V and J genes are TRBV29-1 and TRBJ2-2; no reliable D call. This CDR3 is built from 11 residues. V was clipped by 7 bases and J by 7 bases, with 10 bases between them. Germline V gives CDR1 SQVTM, CDR2 ANQGSEA. This CDR3 reads CSGWSDGELFF. CDR3 coding DNA: TGCAGCGGATGGAGTGACGGGGAGCTGTTTTTT.

The chain recombines TRBV28 with TRBJ2-1; D perhaps matches TRBD2 (5 bases). Trimming took 8 bases from V and 6 from J, leaving 20 bases between them. The CDR3 has 15 amino acids. Per the germline V gene, CDR1 is MDHEN and CDR2 is SYDVKM. The CDR3 nucleotides are TGTGCCAGCCTTGGGAGCGGTAAGGTTGGCAATGAGCAGTTCTTC. This codes for CASLGSGKVGNEQFF.

The chain carries TRBV7-9 and TRBJ1-6; no clear D gene. The CDR3 length is 14 residues. Germline V gene data show CDR1 as SEHNR and CDR2 as FQNEAQ (reference sequence). V gave up 8 bases and J gave up 7 bases, with 15 bases separating them. The CDR3 nucleotides read TGTGCCAGCGGAGCCGCCAAACTCAATTCACCCCTCCACTTT. Translation gives CASGAAKLNSPLHF.

V gene TRBV5-1 combines with J gene TRBJ2-1; possible D gene TRBD2, 8 bases. The V gene lost 4 bases and the J gene lost 8 bases, with 25 bases spanning the gap. This CDR3 has 17 amino acids. In germline, CDR1 is SGHRS, CDR2 YFSETQ. CDR3: CASSPVTSGGGSDEQFF. CDR3 bases: TGCGCCAGCAGCCCGGTAACTAGCGGAGGGGGCTCGGATGAGCAGTTCTTC.

The rearrangement joins TRBV14 to TRBJ1-1; D is possibly TRBD1 (5 bases). The V and J ends lost 1 base and 4 bases respectively, with 10 bases between them. The CDR3 sequence is 14 residues long. Germline V gene sequence: CDR1 SGHDN, CDR2 FVKESK. CDR3 DNA sequence: TGTGCCAGCAGCCAAGTTTCAGGGTTCACTGAAGCTTTCTTT. As protein: CASSQVSGFTEAFF.

The chain couples TRBV5-1 to TRBJ1-1, with a tentative D call TRBD1 (5 bases). Germline CDR1 is SGHRS and CDR2 is YFSETQ. CDR3 length: 16 amino acids. V was cut by 3 bases and J by 1 base, with 16 bases left in between. Written as DNA, the CDR3 is TGCGCCAGCAGCTCCGACCTCAGGGATCCGAACACTGAAGCTTTCTTT. Protein sequence: CASSSDLRDPNTEAFF.

The genes are TRBV13 and TRBJ2-1; TRBD2 might be the D (6 bases). Germline-derived CDR1 and CDR2 are PRHDT and FYEKMQ (reference sequence). The CDR3 loop spans 17 amino acids. V lost 5 bases, J lost 1 base, and 18 bases lay in between. The DNA for the CDR3 is TGTGCCAGCAGCAAACAACTGCAGGAGGGATCCTACAATGAGCAGTTCTTC. It codes for CASSKQLQEGSYNEQFF.

This clone has a single count. The gene calls are TRBV7-7 and TRBJ2-1, with 7 bases matching TRBD2. The CDR3 spans 15 residues. J gave up 0 bases and V 5 bases, and 4 bases lay outside the gene matches. Germline assignment: CDR1 SSHAT and CDR2 FNYEAQ (reference sequence). Here the CDR3 DNA reads TGTGCCAGCAGCGTAACTAGCGTCTCCTACAATGAGCAGTTCTTC. Residues: CASSVTSVSYNEQFF. The full variable domain, completed using reference TRBV7-7 and TRBJ2-1, is GAGVSQSPRYKVTKRGQDVTLRCDPISSHATLYWYQQALGQGPEFLTYFNYEAQPDKSGLPSDRFSAERPEGSISTLTIQRTEQRDSAMYRCASSVTSVSYNEQFFGPGTRLTVL.

The chain recombines TRBV15 with TRBJ2-1; weak D call: TRBD2 (5 bases). V was cut by 0 bases and J by 5 bases, with 11 bases left in between. CDR1 LNHNV and CDR2 YYDKDF come from the germline V gene (reference sequence). This CDR3 has 15 amino acids. The CDR3 region is CATSRDFEGNNEQFF. Here the CDR3 DNA reads TGTGCCACCAGCAGAGATTTCGAGGGTAACAATGAGCAGTTCTTC.

This sequence joins TRBV9 and TRBJ2-7; D perhaps matches TRBD1 (5 bases). The CDR3 length is 14 residues. V was trimmed by 0 bases and J by 5 bases, leaving 12 bases between them. The germline gives CDR1 SGDLS, CDR2 YYNGEE. The CDR3 here is CASSVGRAGNEQYF. The CDR3 DNA is TGTGCCAGCAGCGTAGGCCGGGCAGGGAACGAGCAGTACTTC.

V is TRBV30 and J is TRBJ2-1; 8 nucleotides line up with TRBD1. Trimming took 6 bases from V and 7 from J; bases not matched to a gene: 2. The CDR3 runs 11 residues. CDR1 and CDR2 from the germline V gene are GTSNPN and SVGIG (reference sequence). The CDR3 spells CACTGGNEQFF. CDR3 DNA sequence: TGTGCCTGCACAGGGGGGAATGAGCAGTTCTTC.

This chain joins TRBV7-6 and TRBJ2-7, with 14 positions matching TRBD2. J gave up 4 bases and V 5 bases, and 4 bases lay outside the gene matches. Looked up from germline, CDR1 is SGHVS and CDR2 is FNYEAQ. CDR3 size: 15 residues. The CDR3 is CASSRGLAGGYEQYF. For the CDR3, the DNA is TGTGCCAGCAGCCGCGGACTAGCGGGAGGATACGAGCAGTACTTC.

The chain employs TRBV7-9 and TRBJ2-5; 8 bases match TRBD1. After removal of 2 bases from V and 5 bases from J, the junction contained 1 base not matched to a gene. Germline loops: CDR1 SEHNR, CDR2 FQNEAQ (reference sequence). This CDR3 contains 13 residues. The CDR3 nucleotides are TGTGCCAGCAGCTTAAACAGGGGGGAGACCCAGTACTTC. Translating gives CASSLNRGETQYF.

On this clone itself: Additional DNA sequences in this sample encode the identical CDR3. V and J are TRBV27 and TRBJ2-1, with TRBD2 as a possible D gene (6 bases). Trimming took off 5 bases at V and 4 bases at J, with 12 bases between the two ends. The CDR3 is made up of 14 amino acids. Germline V CDR1 and CDR2: MNHEY, SMNVEV (reference sequence). The CDR3 DNA is TGTGCCAGCAGTCTCGGGCTAGCGTACAATGAGCAGTTCTTC. Amino acid sequence: CASSLGLAYNEQFF.

The CDR3 region is CASSLSTGARETQYF. CDR3 sequence (DNA): TGTGCCAGCAGTTTATCCACAGGCGCGCGAGAGACCCAGTACTTC. The V and J genes are TRBV27 and TRBJ2-5; D might be TRBD1 (5 bases). The CDR3 sequence is 15 residues long. V was cut by 0 bases and J by 4 bases, with 12 bases left in between. The germline gives CDR1 MNHEY, CDR2 SMNVEV (reference sequence).

The chain links TRBV6-6 to TRBJ2-4, with a weak D call TRBD2 (6 bases). The germline gives CDR1 MNHNY, CDR2 SVGAGI (reference sequence). The CDR3 spans 11 residues. V shed 8 bases and J shed 12 bases, with 14 bases lying between them. CDR3 sequence (DNA): TGTGCCAGCCCAGCTGTAGCGGATCAGTACTTC. Encoded protein: CASPAVADQYF.

The J gene is TRBJ2-2, the V gene TRBV11-2; 8 nucleotides agree with TRBD1. Germline values: CDR1 SGHAT, CDR2 FQNNGV. The V and J ends lost 2 bases and 1 base, in that order; junction bases with no gene match: 9. The CDR3 is 18 residues long. CDR3 protein: CASSLSGQGLRNTGELFF. The CDR3 bases are TGTGCCAGCAGCTTATCTGGACAGGGATTGAGGAACACCGGGGAGCTGTTTTTT.

This CDR3 reads CASRQTGSGEQYF. CDR3 coding DNA: TGTGCCAGCAGACAGACAGGGTCGGGAGAGCAGTACTTC. The chain recombines TRBV27 with TRBJ2-7, with 7 nucleotides matching TRBD1. The germline CDR1 and CDR2 sequences are MNHEY and SMNVEV (reference sequence). Trimming cost V 6 bases and J 7 bases; bases outside gene matches: 9. This CDR3 is 13 amino acids long.

The chain has TRBV27 and TRBJ1-1; TRBD1 matches at 7 bases. The ends lost 2 bases at V and 11 bases at J; junction bases unmatched: 5. This CDR3 spans 12 amino acids. CDR1 is MNHEY and CDR2 is SMNVEV in the germline V gene (reference sequence). CDR3 in amino acids: CASSLGRGQAFF. CDR3 DNA: TGTGCCAGCAGTTTAGGAAGGGGACAGGCTTTCTTT.

The rearrangement links TRBV28 to TRBJ2-5; D is tentatively TRBD1 or TRBD2 (6 bases each). V was pared by 8 bases and J by 5 bases, with 21 bases between. The CDR3 has 15 residues. Germline V gene sequence: CDR1 MDHEN, CDR2 SYDVKM. DNA of the CDR3: TGTGCCAGCTCCGCAGTACCGGGGGCTAGGGAGACCCAGTACTTC. Protein sequence: CASSAVPGARETQYF.